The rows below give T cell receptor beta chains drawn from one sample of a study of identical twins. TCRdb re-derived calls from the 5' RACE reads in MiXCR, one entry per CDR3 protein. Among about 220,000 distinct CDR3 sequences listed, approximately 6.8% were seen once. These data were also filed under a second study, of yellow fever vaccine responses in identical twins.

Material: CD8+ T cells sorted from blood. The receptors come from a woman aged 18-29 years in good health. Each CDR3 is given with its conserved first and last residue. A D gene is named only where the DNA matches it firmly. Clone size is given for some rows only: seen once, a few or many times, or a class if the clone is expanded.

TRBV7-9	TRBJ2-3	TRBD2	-	CASLTSGSTDTQYF	TGTGCCAGCTTGACTAGCGGGAGCACAGATACGCAGTATTTT
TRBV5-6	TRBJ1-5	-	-	CASSLKGGNQPQHF	TGTGCCAGCAGCTTGAAGGGGGGCAATCAGCCCCAGCATTTT
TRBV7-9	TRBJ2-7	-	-	CASSPTQGSSPYEQYF	TGTGCCAGCAGCCCGACACAGGGTAGTAGCCCCTACGAGCAGTACTTC
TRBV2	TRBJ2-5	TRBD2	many	CASSTPEGGNYRETQYF	TGTGCCAGCAGTACCCCCGAGGGAGGGAACTACCGGGAGACCCAGTACTTC
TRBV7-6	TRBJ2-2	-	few	CASSLRVAGGTGELFF	TGTGCCAGCAGCTTGAGGGTAGCAGGAGGCACCGGGGAGCTGTTTTTT
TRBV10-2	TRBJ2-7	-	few	CASCEEARYEQYF	TGCGCCAGTTGCGAGGAGGCCCGTTACGAGCAGTACTTC
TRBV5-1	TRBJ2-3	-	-	CASSPDRSTDTQYF	TGCGCCAGCAGCCCGGACAGAAGCACAGATACGCAGTATTTT
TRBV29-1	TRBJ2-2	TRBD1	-	CSVAMSRTGEFSNTGELFF	TGCAGCGTTGCCATGTCAAGGACAGGGGAGTTTTCGAACACCGGGGAGCTGTTTTTT
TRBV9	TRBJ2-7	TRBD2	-	CASSVGGGTGEQYF	TGTGCCAGCAGCGTAGGGGGAGGGACGGGAGAGCAGTACTTC
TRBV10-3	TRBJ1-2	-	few	CAISEPEGWQNYGYTF	TGTGCCATCAGTGAGCCTGAAGGTTGGCAGAACTATGGCTACACCTTC
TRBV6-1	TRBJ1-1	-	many	CASSEMEAMNTEAFF	TGTGCCAGCAGTGAAATGGAGGCAATGAACACTGAAGCTTTCTTT
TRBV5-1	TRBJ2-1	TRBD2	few	CASSSSGGANNEQFF	TGCGCCAGCAGCTCTAGCGGGGGGGCGAACAATGAGCAGTTCTTC
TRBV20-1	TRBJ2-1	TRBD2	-	CCARERLAGGPYNEQFF	TGCTGTGCTAGGGAAAGACTAGCGGGGGGGCCCTACAATGAGCAGTTCTTC
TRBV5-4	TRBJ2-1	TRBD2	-	CASSLAFTSGRASYNEQFF	TGTGCCAGCAGCTTGGCCTTCACTAGCGGGAGGGCCTCCTACAATGAGCAGTTCTTC
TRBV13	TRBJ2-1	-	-	CASSLGFASDEQFF	TGTGCCAGCAGCTTAGGGTTCGCGTCGGATGAGCAGTTCTTC
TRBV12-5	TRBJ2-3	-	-	CASGLVQSTDTQYF	TGTGCTAGTGGTTTGGTACAAAGCACAGATACGCAGTATTTT
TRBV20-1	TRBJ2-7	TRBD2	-	CSARDLFGSGKVYEQYF	TGCAGTGCTAGAGATCTCTTCGGCAGCGGGAAGGTGTACGAGCAGTACTTC
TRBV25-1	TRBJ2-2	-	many	CASRTENTGELFF	TGTGCCAGCCGAACAGAGAACACCGGGGAGCTGTTTTTT
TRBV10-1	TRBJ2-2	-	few	CASSGDNTGELFF	TGCGCCAGCAGTGGGGATAACACCGGGGAGCTGTTTTTT
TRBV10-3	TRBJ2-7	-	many	CAASRGSEQYF	TGTGCCGCCTCTAGGGGTTCCGAGCAGTACTTC
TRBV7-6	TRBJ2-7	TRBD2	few	CASSLELAAAYEQYF	TGTGCCAGCAGCTTAGAACTAGCGGCAGCCTACGAGCAGTACTTC
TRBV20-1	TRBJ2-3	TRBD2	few	CSPQLLAGGPSTDTQYF	TGCAGTCCACAACTTCTAGCGGGAGGCCCTAGCACAGATACGCAGTATTTT
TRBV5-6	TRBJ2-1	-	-	CASSRDWIDYNEQFF	TGTGCCAGCAGCCGCGACTGGATCGACTACAATGAGCAGTTCTTC
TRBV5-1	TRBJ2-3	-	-	CASSLEGQPTDTQYF	TGCGCCAGCAGCTTGGAGGGACAACCCACAGATACGCAGTATTTT
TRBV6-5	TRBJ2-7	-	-	CASSHGPGSYEQYF	TGTGCCAGCAGTCACGGGCCGGGCTCCTACGAGCAGTACTTC
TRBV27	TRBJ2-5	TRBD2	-	CASSPLEASGFDLQETQYF	TGTGCCAGCAGTCCCCTCGAGGCTAGCGGGTTTGACCTCCAAGAGACCCAGTACTTC
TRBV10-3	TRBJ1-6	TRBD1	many	CAISDRGSFPPLHF	TGTGCCATCAGTGACAGGGGGTCCTTCCCACCCCTCCACTTT
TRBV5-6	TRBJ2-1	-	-	CASSLGGRGSSYNEQFF	TGTGCCAGCAGCTTGGGGGGACGGGGGAGCTCCTACAATGAGCAGTTCTTC
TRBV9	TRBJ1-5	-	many	CASSVGLPDQPQHF	TGTGCCAGCAGCGTAGGACTCCCAGATCAGCCCCAGCATTTT
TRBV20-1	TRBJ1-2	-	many	CSAPTAAYGYTF	TGCAGTGCACCAACAGCAGCCTATGGCTACACCTTC
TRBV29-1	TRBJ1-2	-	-	CSVDSGQGRYGYTF	TGCAGCGTTGATTCGGGACAAGGAAGGTATGGCTACACCTTC
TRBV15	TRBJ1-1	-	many	CATSLTDGRTEAFF	TGTGCCACCAGCTTGACGGACGGGAGGACTGAAGCTTTCTTT
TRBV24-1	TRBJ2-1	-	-	CATSERSGAHNEQFF	TGTGCCACCAGTGAAAGGTCGGGAGCCCACAATGAGCAGTTCTTC
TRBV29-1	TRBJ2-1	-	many	CSVEEGGGPYNEQFF	TGCAGCGTTGAAGAAGGTGGGGGCCCCTACAATGAGCAGTTCTTC
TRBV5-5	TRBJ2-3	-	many	CASSLDISDTQYF	TGTGCCAGCAGCTTGGACATTTCCGATACGCAGTATTTT
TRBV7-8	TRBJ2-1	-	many	CASSLEFASSENNEQFF	TGTGCCAGCAGCTTAGAATTTGCTAGCTCCGAAAACAATGAGCAGTTCTTC
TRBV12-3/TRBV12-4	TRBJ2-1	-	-	CASSLRGVSSYNEQFF	TGTGCCAGCAGCTTACGCGGCGTGAGCTCCTACAATGAGCAGTTCTTC
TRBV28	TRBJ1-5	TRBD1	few	CASSLELRGLNQPQHF	TGTGCCAGCAGTTTGGAACTCAGGGGGCTGAATCAGCCCCAGCATTTT
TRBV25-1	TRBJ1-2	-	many	CASSVWQGEDGYTF	TGTGCCAGCAGTGTCTGGCAGGGTGAGGATGGCTACACCTTC
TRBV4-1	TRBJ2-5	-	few	CASSEGDYPQETQYF	TGCGCCAGCAGCGAAGGCGACTACCCACAAGAGACCCAGTACTTC